Below are 19 T cell receptor beta chains sequenced from a single sample in a study of cytomegalovirus exposure and HLA in healthy donors listed by TCRdb under 2017. Library construction relied on the immunoSEQ multiplex PCR assay. The multiplex PCR relied on a mix of 60 forward primers for TCR Vbeta segments and 13 reverse primers for TCR Jbeta segments. The table comes from immuneACCESS by way of TCRdb, which keeps in-frame sequences with V and J called. Part of the clones is missing from these tables; in studies checked, under half for an unresolved V gene and the rest for unknown reasons. Here the sample has 150,000 to 200,000 clones; over 60% occur a single time. Of the sample, around 15% falls within the top ten clones. The sample consisted of PBMCs. The receptors come from a man between 50 and 59 years old in good health and CMV-seropositive.

The chain recombines TRBV29-1 with TRBJ2-1, with a possible D match to TRBD1 (6 bases). With 6 bases removed from V and 5 bases from J, the gap between germline ends came to 8 bases. Germline assignment: CDR1 SQVTM and CDR2 ANQGSEA. The CDR3 totals 11 residues. The CDR3 DNA follows: TGCAGCGTGAGGACAGACAATGAGCAGTTCTTC. Its translation: CSVRTDNEQFF.

V gene TRBV5-5 combines with J gene TRBJ1-6; TRBD1 agrees at 7 bases. Germline V gives CDR1 SGHKS, CDR2 YYEKEE (reference sequence). The CDR3 spans 14 residues. The trim removed 4 bases at V and 6 bases at J, leaving 4 bases unmatched. This chain's CDR3 is CASSARQGNSPLHF. DNA of the CDR3: TGTGCCAGCAGCGCCCGACAGGGTAATTCACCCCTCCACTTT.

This chain uses TRBV15 with TRBJ2-5; 7 nucleotides align to TRBD1. Matching the DNA end better, TRBJ2-7 makes the J call doubtful. Germline lookup yields CDR1 LNHNV and CDR2 YYDKDF (reference sequence). The CDR3 is 15 residues long. CDR3 nucleotide sequence: TGTGCCACCAGCAGAAGCCGGGACAGCCTCTACGAGCAGTACTTC. This gives the protein CATSRSRDSLYEQYF.

The J gene is TRBJ2-7, the V gene TRBV9; 7 nucleotides align to TRBD2. J gave up 3 bases and V 3 bases, and 6 bases lay outside the gene matches. The CDR3 has 14 amino acids. Germline V gene data show CDR1 as SGDLS and CDR2 as YYNGEE. The CDR3 loop is CASSEGPSGYEQYV. DNA of the CDR3: TGTGCCAGCAGCGAGGGGCCTAGCGGCTACGAGCAGTACGTC.

The V and J genes are TRBV6-1 and TRBJ1-1; 7 nucleotides align to TRBD1. The CDR3 length is 13 residues. The V gene's germline CDR1 is MNHNS and CDR2 SASEGT. J lost 4 bases, V lost 4 bases, and 3 bases had no gene match. The CDR3 here is CASSAWDSTEAFF. The CDR3, as DNA: TGTGCCAGCAGTGCATGGGACAGCACTGAAGCTTTCTTT.

This clone was observed a few times. This chain connects TRBV7-9 to TRBJ2-1, with 11 bases identical to TRBD2. The V gene's germline CDR1 is SEHNR and CDR2 FQNEAQ (reference sequence). V gave up 1 base and J gave up 8 bases; unmatched junction bases: 4. This CDR3 is built from 15 residues. CDR3 residues: CASSLVSGGADEQFF. The DNA of the CDR3 is TGTGCCAGCAGCTTAGTTAGCGGGGGGGCCGATGAGCAGTTCTTC.

This clone was detected many times. The junction departs from the called germline gene at one end, perhaps through a read error. The sample carries other DNA sequences with the same CDR3. This chain connects TRBV5-1 to TRBJ2-1; 11 bases fit TRBD2. CDR3 size: 15 residues. The germline V gene encodes CDR1 SGHRS and CDR2 YFSETQ. The CDR3 nucleotides are TGTGCCAGCAGCTTTCCTAGCGGGGGGAGATATGAGCAGTTCTTC. Amino acid sequence: CASSFPSGGRYEQFF. The complete variable domain, with remaining parts taken from reference TRBV5-1 and TRBJ2-1, reads KAGVTQTPRYLIKTRGQQVTLSCSPISGHRSVSWYQQTPGQGLQFLFEYFSETQRNKGNFPGRFSGRQFSNSRSEMNVSTLELGDSALYLCASSFPSGGRYEQFFGPGTRLTVL.

The rearrangement links TRBV29-1 to TRBJ1-1; no reliable D call. The germline V gene encodes CDR1 SQVTM and CDR2 ANQGSEA. The length of the CDR3 is 14 residues. Trimming removed 4 bases from V and 6 bases from J, with 18 bases in between. The CDR3 region is CSVVPEDSQAEAFF. CDR3 nucleotide sequence: TGCAGCGTTGTCCCGGAGGATTCGCAAGCTGAAGCTTTCTTT.

J is TRBJ1-4 and V is TRBV5-1, with 7 bases that match TRBD1. The CDR3 runs 14 residues. CDR1 SGHRS and CDR2 YFSETQ come from the germline V gene. J was trimmed by 7 bases and V by 1 base; bases with no gene match: 4. The CDR3 loop is CASSLTGAGEKLFF. The DNA of the CDR3 is TGCGCCAGCAGCTTGACAGGGGCAGGTGAAAAACTGTTTTTT. Based on the CDR3 plus reference TRBV5-1 and TRBJ1-4, the full variable domain is KAGVTQTPRYLIKTRGQQVTLSCSPISGHRSVSWYQQTPGQGLQFLFEYFSETQRNKGNFPGRFSGRQFSNSRSEMNVSTLELGDSALYLCASSLTGAGEKLFFGSGTQLSVL.

The chain carries TRBV19 and TRBJ2-1; TRBD2 aligns across 9 bases. V dropped 2 bases and J dropped 7; count of bases not matched to a gene: 9. This CDR3 contains 16 residues. CDR1 is LNHDA, CDR2 SQIVND, per germline (reference sequence). The CDR3 here is CASSISGSGGRNEQFF. The CDR3 nucleotides are TGTGCCAGTAGTATATCCGGTAGCGGGGGTAGAAATGAGCAGTTCTTC.

The chain employs TRBV7-2 and TRBJ2-3, with TRBD2 identical over 8 bases. V trimming: 1 base; J trimming: 1 base; junction bases outside the gene matches: 7. CDR3 size: 17 residues. Germline V lookup: CDR1 SGHTA, CDR2 FQGNSA. CDR3 sequence: CASSLGLGAGGTDTQYF. CDR3 sequence (DNA): TGTGCCAGCAGCTTAGGGCTTGGAGCGGGGGGCACAGATACGCAGTATTTT.

The rearrangement joins TRBV5-1 to TRBJ2-7; tentative D call: TRBD1 (5 bases). Germline-derived CDR1 and CDR2 are SGHRS and YFSETQ. The ends were cut back, 3 bases at V and 3 bases at J, with 7 bases in the middle. The CDR3 has 12 residues. The CDR3: CASSYDSYEQYF. CDR3 in DNA: TGCGCCAGCAGCTACGACAGCTACGAGCAGTACTTC.

This clone has just a few counts. The V and J genes are TRBV5-4 and TRBJ2-1; 8 bases line up with TRBD2. Trimming took 4 bases from V and 8 from J; bases not matched to a gene: 14. Germline CDR1 and CDR2: SGHNT and YYREEE (reference sequence). The CDR3 has 16 residues. CDR3 sequence reads: CASSLAGERGFYEQFF. DNA for the CDR3: TGTGCCAGCAGCCTCGCTGGCGAGCGGGGGTTTTATGAGCAGTTCTTC.

The DNA of the CDR3 is TGTGCCAGCAGTTACTCTTACAGGGCCATGGAAAAACTGTTTTTT. Its translation: CASSYSYRAMEKLFF. The chain carries TRBV6-5 and TRBJ1-4, with D perhaps TRBD1 (6 bases). The CDR3 covers 15 residues. CDR1 and CDR2 from the germline V gene are MNHEY and SVGAGI. V dropped 0 bases and J dropped 8 bases, with 13 bases sitting between them.

The J gene is TRBJ2-5, the V gene TRBV28, with 7 bases matching TRBD2. The CDR3 length is 15 residues. Germline V gives CDR1 MDHEN, CDR2 SYDVKM. Losses at the gene ends were 5 bases for V and 9 bases for J; bases not matched to a gene: 15. DNA for the CDR3: TGTGCCAGCAGTCAACGAGGGGCCCTCCGGGGGGCCCAGTACTTC. Its translation: CASSQRGALRGAQYF. The full variable domain, in which reference TRBV28 and TRBJ2-5 provide the parts outside the CDR3, is DVKVTQSSRYLVKRTGEKVFLECVQDMDHENMFWYRQDPGLGLRLIYFSYDVKMKEKGDIPEGYSVSREKKERFSLILESASTNQTSMYLCASSQRGALRGAQYFGPGTRLLVL.

The chain recombines TRBV27 with TRBJ2-7, with 10 bases aligning to TRBD2. CDR1 MNHEY and CDR2 SMNVEV come from the germline V gene (reference sequence). The length of the CDR3 is 14 residues. Trimming at V came to 8 bases and at J to 5 bases, leaving 9 bases not matched to a gene. The CDR3 sequence: CASQTGLAGDEQYF. CDR3 sequence (DNA): TGTGCCAGCCAAACGGGGCTAGCGGGGGACGAGCAGTACTTC.

The V call is TRBV2, the J call TRBJ2-7, with 8 nucleotides matching TRBD1. The V gene end was trimmed by 0 bases and the J gene end by 1 base; junction bases not matched to a gene: 5. Germline values: CDR1 SNHLY, CDR2 FYNNEI. This CDR3 region has 16 residues. This CDR3 is CASSEARDRRSYEQYV. CDR3 nucleotide sequence: TGTGCCAGCAGTGAAGCCCGGGACAGGAGGTCCTACGAGCAGTACGTC.

The genes are TRBV29-1 and TRBJ1-2, with 9 positions matching TRBD1. This CDR3 comprises 13 residues. Germline loops: CDR1 SQVTM, CDR2 ANQGSEA. V gave up 5 bases and J gave up 6 bases; unmatched junction bases: 7. CDR3 nucleotide sequence: TGCAGCGTTAGGGACAGGGAAAAGAATGGCTACACCTTC. It encodes CSVRDREKNGYTF.

The chain has TRBV5-4 and TRBJ2-3, with a tentative D call TRBD1 (5 bases). Germline V CDR1 and CDR2: SGHNT, YYREEE (reference sequence). Trimming left V 2 bases short and J 0 bases short, with 10 bases between. This CDR3 is 15 amino acids long. The CDR3 spells CASSLDRRSTDTQYF. For the CDR3, the DNA is TGTGCCAGCAGCTTAGACAGAAGGAGCACAGATACGCAGTATTTT.